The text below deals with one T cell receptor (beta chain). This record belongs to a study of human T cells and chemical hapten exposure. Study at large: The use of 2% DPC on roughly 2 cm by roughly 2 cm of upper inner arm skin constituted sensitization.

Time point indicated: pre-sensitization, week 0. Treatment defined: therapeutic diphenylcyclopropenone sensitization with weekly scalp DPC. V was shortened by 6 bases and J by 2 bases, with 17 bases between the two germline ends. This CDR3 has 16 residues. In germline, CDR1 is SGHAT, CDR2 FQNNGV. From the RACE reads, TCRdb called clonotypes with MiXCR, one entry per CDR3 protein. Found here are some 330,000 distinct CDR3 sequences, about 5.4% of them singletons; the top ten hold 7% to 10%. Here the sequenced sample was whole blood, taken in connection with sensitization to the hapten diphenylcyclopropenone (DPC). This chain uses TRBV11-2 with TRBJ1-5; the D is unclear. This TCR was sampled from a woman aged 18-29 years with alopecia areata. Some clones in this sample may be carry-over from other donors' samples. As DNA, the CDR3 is TGTGCCAGCAGACAAGGAACGGGGTATGGCAATCAGCCCCAGCATTTT. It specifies CASRQGTGYGNQPQHF.